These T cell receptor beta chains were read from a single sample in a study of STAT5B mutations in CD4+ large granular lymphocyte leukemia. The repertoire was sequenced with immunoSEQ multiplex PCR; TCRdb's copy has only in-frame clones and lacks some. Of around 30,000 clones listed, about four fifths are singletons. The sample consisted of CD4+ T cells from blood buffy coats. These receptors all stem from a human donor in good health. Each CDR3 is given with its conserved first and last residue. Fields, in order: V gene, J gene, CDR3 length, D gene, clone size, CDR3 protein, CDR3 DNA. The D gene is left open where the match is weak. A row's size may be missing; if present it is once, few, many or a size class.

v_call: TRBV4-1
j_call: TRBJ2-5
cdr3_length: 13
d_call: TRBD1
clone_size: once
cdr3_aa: CASSPGGYETQYF
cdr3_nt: TGCGCCAGCAGCCCAGGGGGCTACGAGACCCAGTACTTC

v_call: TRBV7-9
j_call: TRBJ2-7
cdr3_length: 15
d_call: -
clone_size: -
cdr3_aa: CASSPGRTATYEQYF
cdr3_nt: TGTGCCAGCAGCCCAGGCCGGACAGCTACCTACGAGCAGTACTTC

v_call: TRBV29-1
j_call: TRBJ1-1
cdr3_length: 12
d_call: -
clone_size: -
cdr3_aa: CSVRQMNTEAFF
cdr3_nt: TGCAGCGTGAGACAGATGAACACTGAAGCTTTCTTT

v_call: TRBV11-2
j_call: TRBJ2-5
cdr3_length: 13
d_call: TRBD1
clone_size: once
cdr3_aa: CASSRGQKETQYF
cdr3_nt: TGTGCCAGCAGCCGGGGACAGAAAGAGACCCAGTACTTC

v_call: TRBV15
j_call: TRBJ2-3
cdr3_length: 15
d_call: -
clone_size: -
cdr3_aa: CATSRDSPSTDTQYF
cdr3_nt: TGTGCCACCAGCAGAGATTCGCCTAGCACAGATACGCAGTATTTT

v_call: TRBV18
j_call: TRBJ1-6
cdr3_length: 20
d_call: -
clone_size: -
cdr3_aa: CASSPLPLQQDSSYNSPLHF
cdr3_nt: TGTGCCAGCTCACCACTCCCCCTCCAACAGGACAGCTCCTATAATTCACCCCTCCACTTT

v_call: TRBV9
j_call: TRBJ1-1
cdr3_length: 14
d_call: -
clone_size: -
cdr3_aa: CASSARGWNTEAFF
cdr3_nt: TGTGCCAGCAGCGCCCGGGGATGGAACACTGAAGCTTTCTTT

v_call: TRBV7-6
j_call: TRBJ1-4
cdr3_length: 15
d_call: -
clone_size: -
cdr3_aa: CASSFRPGANEKLFF
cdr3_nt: TGTGCCAGCAGTTTCAGGCCGGGCGCTAATGAAAAACTGTTTTTT

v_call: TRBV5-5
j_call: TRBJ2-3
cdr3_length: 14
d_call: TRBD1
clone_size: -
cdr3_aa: CASSRTGATDTQYF
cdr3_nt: TGTGCCAGCAGCCGGACAGGGGCCACAGATACGCAGTATTTT

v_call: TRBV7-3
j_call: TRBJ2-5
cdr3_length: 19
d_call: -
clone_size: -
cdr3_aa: CASRRTGRGREGLVETQYF
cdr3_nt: TGTGCCAGCAGGAGGACAGGGCGAGGGCGGGAGGGCCTAGTAGAGACCCAGTACTTC

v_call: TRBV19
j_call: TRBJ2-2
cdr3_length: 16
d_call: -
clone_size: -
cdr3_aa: CATRGGGSRETGELFF
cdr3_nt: TGTGCCACCCGAGGAGGGGGGAGTAGAGAAACCGGGGAGCTGTTTTTT

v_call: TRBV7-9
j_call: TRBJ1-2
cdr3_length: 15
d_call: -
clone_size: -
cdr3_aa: CASSLAPEPNYGYTF
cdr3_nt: TGTGCCAGCAGCTTAGCGCCGGAGCCTAACTATGGCTACACCTTC

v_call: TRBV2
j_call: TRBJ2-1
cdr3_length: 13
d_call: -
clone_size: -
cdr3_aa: CASTQGPYNEQFF
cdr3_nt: TGTGCCAGCACTCAGGGTCCCTACAATGAGCAGTTCTTC

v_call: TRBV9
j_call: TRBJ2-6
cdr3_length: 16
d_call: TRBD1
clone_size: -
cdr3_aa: CASSADRGSGANVLTF
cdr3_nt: TGTGCCAGCAGCGCGGACAGGGGTTCAGGGGCCAACGTCCTGACTTTC

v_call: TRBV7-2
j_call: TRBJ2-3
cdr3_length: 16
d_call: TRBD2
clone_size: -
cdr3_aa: CASSSASGRYTDTQYF
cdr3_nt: TGTGCCAGCAGCTCCGCTAGCGGGAGGTACACAGATACGCAGTATTTT

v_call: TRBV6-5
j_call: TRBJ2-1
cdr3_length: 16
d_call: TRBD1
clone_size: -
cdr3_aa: CASSYARTPDRGEQFF
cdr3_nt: TGTGCCAGCAGTTACGCCCGTACCCCGGACAGGGGAGAGCAGTTCTTC

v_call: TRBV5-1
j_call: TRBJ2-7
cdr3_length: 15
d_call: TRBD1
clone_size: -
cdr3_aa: CASSWTDRGGYEQYF
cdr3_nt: TGCGCCAGCAGCTGGACCGACAGGGGCGGGTACGAGCAGTACTTC

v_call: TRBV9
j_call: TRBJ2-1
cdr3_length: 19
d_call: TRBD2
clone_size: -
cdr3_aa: CASSVGGVSGTSGSHEQFF
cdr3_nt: TGTGCCAGCAGCGTAGGGGGGGTTTCCGGGACTAGCGGGAGCCATGAGCAGTTCTTC

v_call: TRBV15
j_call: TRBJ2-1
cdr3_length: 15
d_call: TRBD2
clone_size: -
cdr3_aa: CATKSLAGVGNEQFF
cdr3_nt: TGTGCCACCAAGAGCCTAGCGGGAGTTGGGAATGAGCAGTTCTTC

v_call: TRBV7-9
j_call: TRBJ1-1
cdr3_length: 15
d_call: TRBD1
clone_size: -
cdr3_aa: CASSLAGTGGVEAFF
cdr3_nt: TGTGCCAGCAGCTTAGCTGGGACAGGGGGCGTTGAAGCTTTCTTT

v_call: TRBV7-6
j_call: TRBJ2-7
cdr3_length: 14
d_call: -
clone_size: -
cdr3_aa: CASSLAAVSYEQYF
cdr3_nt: TGTGCCAGCAGCTTAGCGGCGGTCTCCTACGAGCAGTACTTC

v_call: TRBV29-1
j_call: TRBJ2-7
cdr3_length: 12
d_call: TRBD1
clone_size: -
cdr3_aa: CSARQGPHEQYF
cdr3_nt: TGCAGCGCAAGACAGGGACCCCACGAGCAGTACTTC

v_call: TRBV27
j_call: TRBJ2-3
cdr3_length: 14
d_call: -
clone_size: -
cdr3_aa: CASSYGGPTDTQYF
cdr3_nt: TGTGCCAGCAGTTACGGGGGGCCCACAGATACGCAGTATTTT

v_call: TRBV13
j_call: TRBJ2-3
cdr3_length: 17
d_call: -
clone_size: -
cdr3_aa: CASSPSDWGWGTDTQYF
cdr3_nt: TGTGCCAGCAGCCCATCGGACTGGGGGTGGGGCACAGATACGCAGTATTTT

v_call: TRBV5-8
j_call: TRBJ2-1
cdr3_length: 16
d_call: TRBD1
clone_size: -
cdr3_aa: CASSQGAQATYNEQFF
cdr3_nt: TGTGCCAGCAGTCAGGGGGCACAAGCAACCTACAATGAGCAGTTCTTC

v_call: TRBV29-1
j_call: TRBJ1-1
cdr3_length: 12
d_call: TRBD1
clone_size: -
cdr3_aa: CSATGVFTEAFF
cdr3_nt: TGCAGCGCGACAGGGGTTTTCACTGAAGCTTTCTTT

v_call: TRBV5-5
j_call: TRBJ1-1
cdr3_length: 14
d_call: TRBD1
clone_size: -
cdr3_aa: CASSSGQGDTEAFF
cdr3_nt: TGTGCCAGCAGCTCTGGACAGGGCGACACTGAAGCTTTCTTT

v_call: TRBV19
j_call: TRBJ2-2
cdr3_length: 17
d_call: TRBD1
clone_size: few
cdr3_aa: CATKSRAGTANTGELFF
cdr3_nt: TGTGCCACGAAATCTCGGGCCGGGACAGCTAACACCGGGGAGCTGTTTTTT